A selection of T cell receptor beta chains follows, all from one sample in a study of identical twins. TCRdb analysed the 5' RACE reads with MiXCR anew, one entry per CDR3 protein. The sample records 270,000 or so distinct CDR3 sequences, about 8.5% being singletons. These same data were also listed under a study on yellow fever vaccine responses in identical twins.

Sequences were obtained from CD8+ T cells sorted from blood. These receptors originate from a woman between 18 and 29 years old in good health. The CDR3 runs from the conserved cysteine through the conserved F or W. A D gene is named only where the DNA matches it firmly. The size of a clone is reported for some rows only, either as once, few or many, or as a class for expanded clones.

v_gene	abundance	j_gene	len	d_gene	CDR3nt	CDR3aa
TRBV20-1	few	TRBJ2-1	15	TRBD2	TGCAGTGCTAGCGGTCCGGGGGGACTATACAATGAGCAGTTCTTC	CSASGPGGLYNEQFF
TRBV28	NA	TRBJ1-5	18	NA	TGTGCCAGCAGTTGGGGACGGTGGGGTTTTATTAACAATCAGCCCCAGCATTTT	CASSWGRWGFINNQPQHF
TRBV28	many	TRBJ2-7	14	NA	TGTGCCAGCAGTTCTCCGGGACTCTCCCACGAGCAGTACTTC	CASSSPGLSHEQYF
TRBV7-9	few	TRBJ2-7	13	NA	TGTGCCAGCAGCCCATCGGAAGGGGGCGAGCAGTACTTC	CASSPSEGGEQYF
TRBV7-2	NA	TRBJ2-1	17	TRBD2	TGTGCCAGCAGCTTAGTTCCTAGCGGGGGTATCTACAATGAGCAGTTCTTC	CASSLVPSGGIYNEQFF
TRBV12-3/TRBV12-4	many	TRBJ2-5	15	TRBD1	TGTGCCAGCAGCTTCGGACAGGGGGCCCAAGAGACCCAGTACTTC	CASSFGQGAQETQYF
TRBV27	NA	TRBJ2-7	14	NA	TGTGCCAGCAGTTCCCCGGAACCAACCTACGAGCAGTACTTC	CASSSPEPTYEQYF
TRBV7-8	few	TRBJ2-1	16	TRBD2	TGTGCCAGCAGCTTAGTGGCGGGGGGGCCTTACAATGAGCAGTTCTTC	CASSLVAGGPYNEQFF
TRBV9	NA	TRBJ2-1	14	NA	TGTGCCAGCAGCCCCACTAGGGGGGGCGATGAGCAGTTCTTC	CASSPTRGGDEQFF
TRBV5-1	few	TRBJ2-2	15	TRBD2	TGCGCCAGCAGCCCTAGCGGGGGAGGCACCGGGGAGCTGTTTTTT	CASSPSGGGTGELFF
TRBV24-1	many	TRBJ2-1	12	NA	TGTGCCACAGGGGGGCCCCACAATGAGCAGTTCTTC	CATGGPHNEQFF